This TCR beta chain was observed in a study of STAT5B mutations in CD4+ large granular lymphocyte leukemia. Findings of the study overall: TRBV06-family usage was enriched in top patient clones (8/27) versus controls (2/35). About a quarter of private leukemic clonotypes occurred rarely in other patients' non-leukemic repertoires.

Controls came from buffy coats of healthy blood donors. Sequenced by immunoSEQ multiplex PCR; TCRdb stores in-frame clones only, minus some. In the table there are fewer than 35,000 clones, about 70% of which are singletons. This clone was counted a few times. The antigen is unknown. This CDR3 has 13 amino acids. Trimming pared 5 bases from V and 1 base from J, leaving 11 bases between. In germline, CDR1 is GTSNPN, CDR2 SVGIG (reference sequence). The sequenced material came from CD4+ T cells from blood buffy coats. V usage is TRBV30 and J usage is TRBJ1-1; a weak D match, TRBD1 (5 bases). The clonotype was recovered from a human donor in good health. The CDR3 DNA is TGTGCCTGGTCGAGACAGAAGAACACTGAAGCTTTCTTT. Protein product: CAWSRQKNTEAFF.